A single sample gave rise to the 18 T cell receptor beta chains below, sequenced in a study of shared clonotypes between healthy human individuals. Only in-frame clones appear in the TCRdb table, and some are missing; sequencing was by immunoSEQ multiplex PCR. This table has some 480,000 clones, 70% to 85% appearing once. Sequencing used PBMCs. Receptors originate from a woman aged 40 to 50 in good health. Some clones in this sample may be carry-over from other donors' samples.

This clone was detected only a few times. Other nucleotide sequences from this sample produce the same CDR3. The gene calls are TRBV28 and TRBJ1-5, with D possibly being TRBD1 (6 bases). Per the germline V gene, CDR1 is MDHEN and CDR2 is SYDVKM. CDR3 size: 12 residues. V was trimmed by 5 bases and J by 7 bases, leaving 9 bases between them. Here the CDR3 DNA reads TGTGCCAGCAGTCTACAGGGACAGCCCCAGCATTTT. It translates to CASSLQGQPQHF.

V gene TRBV27 combines with J gene TRBJ2-2; D gene unclear. Trimming stripped 5 bases from V and 4 bases from J, with 2 bases between. Germline V gene sequence: CDR1 MNHEY, CDR2 SMNVEV (reference sequence). The CDR3 is made up of 11 amino acids. The chain's CDR3 is CASSPTGELFF. The CDR3 nucleotides are TGTGCCAGCAGTCCCACCGGGGAGCTGTTTTTT.

The V and J genes are TRBV5-1 and TRBJ1-6; 7 nucleotides agree with TRBD1. V was clipped by 3 bases and J by 8 bases; unmatched bases: 11. The CDR3 is 16 amino acids. CDR1 SGHRS and CDR2 YFSETQ come from the germline V gene. The CDR3 here is CASSYSPTGEDSPLHF. CDR3 nucleotide sequence: TGCGCCAGCAGCTATAGCCCCACAGGGGAAGATTCACCCCTCCACTTT. Together with reference TRBV5-1 and TRBJ1-6, the CDR3 gives the full variable domain: KAGVTQTPRYLIKTRGQQVTLSCSPISGHRSVSWYQQTPGQGLQFLFEYFSETQRNKGNFPGRFSGRQFSNSRSEMNVSTLELGDSALYLCASSYSPTGEDSPLHFGNGTRLTVT.

This chain uses TRBV29-1 with TRBJ2-7; D remains ambiguous. The CDR3 has 14 residues. Germline V gives CDR1 SQVTM, CDR2 ANQGSEA. V was pared by 4 bases and J by 2 bases, with 15 bases between. The DNA of the CDR3 is TGCAGCGTTGTCGGGTCTATAGCTCCCTACGAGCAGTACTTC. It specifies CSVVGSIAPYEQYF.

J is TRBJ2-3 and V is TRBV5-4; 10 bases are a match to TRBD2. V lost 3 bases and J lost 4; bases outside the gene matches: 8. The CDR3 sequence is 16 residues long. CDR1 SGHNT and CDR2 YYREEE come from the germline V gene (reference sequence). The CDR3 reads CASSSKREGLSDTQYF. The CDR3 nucleotides read TGTGCCAGCAGCTCGAAGCGGGAGGGCCTGTCAGATACGCAGTATTTT.

The chain joins TRBV5-4 to TRBJ2-7; 8 bases match TRBD2. V lost 4 bases, J lost 6 bases, and 6 bases stayed unmatched. This CDR3 region has 13 residues. Looked up from germline, CDR1 is SGHNT and CDR2 is YYREEE (reference sequence). DNA for the CDR3: TGTGCCAGCAGCCGGGGGGGACCCGGCGAGCAGTACTTC. Its protein product is CASSRGGPGEQYF.

The chain links TRBV6-1 to TRBJ2-7; 10 nucleotides agree with TRBD2. Germline CDR1 is MNHNS and CDR2 is SASEGT. The CDR3 contains 15 residues. The V segment lost 4 bases and the J segment 4 bases; nucleotides outside the gene matches: 7. CDR3 DNA sequence: TGTGCCAGCAGTGGCCTAGCGGGGGATTTGTACGAGCAGTACTTC. As protein: CASSGLAGDLYEQYF.

The rearrangement uses TRBV6-5 and TRBJ2-1, with 8 bases matching TRBD2. With 6 bases clipped from V and 4 bases from J, the junction kept 5 bases outside the gene matches. This CDR3 is 14 amino acids long. CDR1 is MNHEY and CDR2 is SVGAGI in the germline V gene. For the CDR3, the DNA is TGTGCCAGCAGCTGGCGGGGGGCTTACAATGAGCAGTTCTTC. Its translation: CASSWRGAYNEQFF.

This clone was found a few times. The chain couples TRBV30 to TRBJ1-3, with TRBD1 matching 7 bases. The CDR3 length is 15 residues. Germline V gene data show CDR1 as GTSNPN and CDR2 as SVGIG (reference sequence). With 1 base clipped from V and 1 base from J, the junction kept 4 bases outside the gene matches. The CDR3 DNA reads as TGTGCCTGGAGTGGTCAGGGGGTATCTGGAAACACCATATATTTT. Residues: CAWSGQGVSGNTIYF.

On this clone: In the same sample, other DNA sequences code for this CDR3. The V gene is TRBV9, the J gene TRBJ2-3; no definite D call. V lost 0 bases and J lost 0, with 5 bases in between. CDR3 length equals 14 residues. Germline CDR1 reads SGDLS; CDR2 reads YYNGEE. The CDR3: CASSVDGSTDTQYF. CDR3 bases: TGTGCCAGCAGCGTAGACGGGAGCACAGATACGCAGTATTTT. The variable domain in full, with the rest retrieved from reference TRBV9 and TRBJ2-3, is DSGVTQTPKHLITATGQRVTLRCSPRSGDLSVYWYQQSLDQGLQFLIQYYNGEERAKGNILERFSAQQFPDLHSELNLSSLELGDSALYFCASSVDGSTDTQYFGPGTRLTVL.

The rearrangement joins TRBV7-2 to TRBJ1-5; D gene ambiguous. Trimming removed 5 bases from V and 2 bases from J, with 13 bases in between. Germline-derived CDR1 and CDR2 are SGHTA and FQGNSA. The CDR3 is made up of 15 amino acids. CDR3 in DNA: TGTGCCAGCAGCCGTAGTTCTGAGGGCAATCAGCCCCAGCATTTT. Translation: CASSRSSEGNQPQHF.

The chain has TRBV7-3 and TRBJ1-1; D is undetermined. The V end lost 5 bases, the J end lost 4 bases, and 11 bases lay between the germline ends. Germline V CDR1 and CDR2: SGHTA, FQGTGA. There are 13 residues in the CDR3. CDR3 sequence: CASSRTRGTEAFF. CDR3 DNA: TGTGCCAGCAGCCGAACCCGGGGCACTGAAGCTTTCTTT.

Points on this clone: Given a far larger clone just one base away, this is likely a sequencing read error. Other DNA sequences from this sample encode an identical CDR3 as well. The chain has TRBV15 and TRBJ2-5; D may match TRBD1 or TRBD2 (7 bases each). The end of the DNA aligns better with TRBJ2-7, so the J call may be wrong. Germline CDR1 reads LNHNV; CDR2 reads YYDKDF (reference sequence). The CDR3 runs to 20 residues. DNA of the CDR3: TGTGCCACCAGTAGAGACAGGGATTGGGGAGCGGGACCACATCGGTACGAGCAGTACTTC. The encoded protein is CATSRDRDWGAGPHRYEQYF.

V is TRBV5-8 and J is TRBJ1-1; the D gene is possibly TRBD1 (6 bases). V lost 1 base and J lost 10, with 11 bases in between. The germline gives CDR1 SGHTS, CDR2 YDEGEE. The CDR3 is made up of 12 amino acids. CDR3 coding DNA: TGTGCCAGCAGCTTGCTCCGGGACATAGCTTTCTTT. Translation: CASSLLRDIAFF.

The chain is built from TRBV5-1 and TRBJ1-1; possibly TRBD1 for D (5 bases). The CDR3 extends over 16 amino acids. The germline V gene encodes CDR1 SGHRS and CDR2 YFSETQ. Trimming removed 7 bases from V and 0 bases from J, with 19 bases in between. CDR3 protein: CASGRDSLSMNTEAFF. The DNA of the CDR3 is TGCGCCAGCGGGAGAGACAGTCTAAGTATGAACACTGAAGCTTTCTTT.

This chain links TRBV29-1 with TRBJ2-2, with 7 bases identical to TRBD2. Germline V lookup: CDR1 SQVTM, CDR2 ANQGSEA. This CDR3 has 12 amino acids. With 6 bases clipped from V and 7 bases from J, the junction kept 5 bases outside the gene matches. As DNA, the CDR3 is TGCAGCGTGCGGGAGACTGGCGGGGAGCTGTTTTTT. This encodes CSVRETGGELFF.

V usage is TRBV19 and J usage is TRBJ1-1; 10 bases fit TRBD1. The trim removed 10 bases at V and 11 bases at J, leaving 16 bases unmatched. The CDR3 is 14 residues long. CDR1 and CDR2 from the germline V gene are LNHDA and SQIVND (reference sequence). CDR3 amino acids: CATITPGTGVGAFF. The CDR3 coding sequence is TGTGCCACCATAACACCCGGGACAGGGGTTGGCGCTTTCTTT.

The rearrangement links TRBV9 to TRBJ2-7, with 14 bases lining up with TRBD2. The CDR3 spans 17 residues. J was trimmed by 1 base and V by 4 bases; bases with no gene match: 7. In germline, CDR1 is SGDLS, CDR2 YYNGEE. CDR3 region: CASSPKRTSGRSYEQYF. The DNA of the CDR3 is TGTGCCAGCAGCCCCAAAAGGACTAGCGGGAGGTCCTACGAGCAGTACTTC.